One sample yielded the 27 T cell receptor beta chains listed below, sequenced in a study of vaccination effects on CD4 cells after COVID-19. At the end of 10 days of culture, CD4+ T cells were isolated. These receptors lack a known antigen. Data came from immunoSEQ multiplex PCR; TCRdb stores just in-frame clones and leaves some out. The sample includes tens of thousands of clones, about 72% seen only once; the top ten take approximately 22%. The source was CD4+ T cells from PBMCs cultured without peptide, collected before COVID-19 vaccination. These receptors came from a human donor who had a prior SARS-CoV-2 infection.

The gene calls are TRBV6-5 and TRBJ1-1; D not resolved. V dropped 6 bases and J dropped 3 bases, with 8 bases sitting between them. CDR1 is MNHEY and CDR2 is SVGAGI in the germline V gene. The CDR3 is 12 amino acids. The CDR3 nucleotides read TGTGCCAGCAGAGTCACAGACACTGAAGCTTTCTTT. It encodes CASRVTDTEAFF.

DNA of the CDR3: TGTGCCAGCAGCCAGGGTCTCGGGTTTCGGGAAAACATTCAGTACTTC. Translated: CASSQGLGFRENIQYF. The V and J genes are TRBV5-6 and TRBJ2-4, with a tentative D call TRBD1 (5 bases). V gave up 4 bases and J gave up 5 bases, with 19 bases separating them. Germline assignment: CDR1 SGHDT and CDR2 YYEEEE. This CDR3 is 16 amino acids long.

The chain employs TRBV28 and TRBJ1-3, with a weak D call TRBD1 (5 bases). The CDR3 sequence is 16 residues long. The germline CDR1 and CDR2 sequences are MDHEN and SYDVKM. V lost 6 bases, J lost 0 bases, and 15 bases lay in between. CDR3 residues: CASSSLPTVSGNTIYF. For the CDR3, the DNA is TGTGCCAGCAGCAGCCTTCCGACAGTCTCTGGAAACACCATATATTTT. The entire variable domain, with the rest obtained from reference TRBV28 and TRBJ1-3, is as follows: DVKVTQSSRYLVKRTGEKVFLECVQDMDHENMFWYRQDPGLGLRLIYFSYDVKMKEKGDIPEGYSVSREKKERFSLILESASTNQTSMYLCASSSLPTVSGNTIYFGEGSWLTVV.

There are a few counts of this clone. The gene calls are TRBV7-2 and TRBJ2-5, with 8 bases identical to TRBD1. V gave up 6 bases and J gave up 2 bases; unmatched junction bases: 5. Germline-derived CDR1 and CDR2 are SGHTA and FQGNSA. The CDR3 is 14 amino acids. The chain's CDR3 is CASSQQGGQETQYF. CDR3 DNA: TGTGCCAGCAGTCAACAGGGGGGTCAAGAGACCCAGTACTTC.

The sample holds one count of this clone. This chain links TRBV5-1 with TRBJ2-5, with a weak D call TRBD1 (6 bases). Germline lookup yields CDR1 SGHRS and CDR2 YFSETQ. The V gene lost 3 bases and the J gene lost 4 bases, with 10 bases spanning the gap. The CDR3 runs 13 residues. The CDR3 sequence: CASSSRGSETQYF. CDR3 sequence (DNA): TGCGCCAGCAGCTCCAGGGGTTCAGAGACCCAGTACTTC. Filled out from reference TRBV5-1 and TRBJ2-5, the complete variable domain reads KAGVTQTPRYLIKTRGQQVTLSCSPISGHRSVSWYQQTPGQGLQFLFEYFSETQRNKGNFPGRFSGRQFSNSRSEMNVSTLELGDSALYLCASSSRGSETQYFGPGTRLLVL.

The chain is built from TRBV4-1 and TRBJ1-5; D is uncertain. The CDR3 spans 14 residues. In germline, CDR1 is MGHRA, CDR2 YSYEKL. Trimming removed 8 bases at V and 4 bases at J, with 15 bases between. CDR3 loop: CASGVDWGNQPQHF. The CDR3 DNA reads TGCGCCAGCGGTGTAGATTGGGGTAATCAGCCCCAGCATTTT.

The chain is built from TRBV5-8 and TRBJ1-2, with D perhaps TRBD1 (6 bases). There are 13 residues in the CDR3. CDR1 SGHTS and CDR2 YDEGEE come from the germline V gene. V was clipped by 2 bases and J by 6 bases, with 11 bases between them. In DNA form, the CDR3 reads TGTGCCAGCAGCTTACTACAGGGCAATGGCTACACCTTC. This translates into CASSLLQGNGYTF.

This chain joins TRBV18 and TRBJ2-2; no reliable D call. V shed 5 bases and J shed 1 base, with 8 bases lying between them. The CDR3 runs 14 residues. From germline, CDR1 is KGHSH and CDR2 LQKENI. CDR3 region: CASSTQLNTGELFF. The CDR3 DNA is TGTGCCAGCTCAACGCAGCTGAACACCGGGGAGCTGTTTTTT. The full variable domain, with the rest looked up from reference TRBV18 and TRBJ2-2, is NAGVMQNPRHLVRRRGQEARLRCSPMKGHSHVYWYRQLPEEGLKFMVYLQKENIIDESGMPKERFSAEFPKEGPSILRIQQVVRGDSAAYFCASSTQLNTGELFFGEGSRLTVL.

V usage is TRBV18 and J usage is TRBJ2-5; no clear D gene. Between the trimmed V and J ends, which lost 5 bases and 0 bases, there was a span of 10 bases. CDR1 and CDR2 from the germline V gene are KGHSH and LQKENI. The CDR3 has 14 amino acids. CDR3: CASSSGINQETQYF. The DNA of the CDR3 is TGTGCCAGCTCATCAGGCATCAACCAAGAGACCCAGTACTTC.

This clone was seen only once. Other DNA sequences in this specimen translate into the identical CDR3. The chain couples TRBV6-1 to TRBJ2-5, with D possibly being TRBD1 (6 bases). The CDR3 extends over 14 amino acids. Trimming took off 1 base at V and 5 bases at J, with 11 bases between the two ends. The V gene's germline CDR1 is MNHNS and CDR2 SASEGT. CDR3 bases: TGTGCCAGCAGTGAAGACAGGGTGCGGGAGACCCAGTACTTC. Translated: CASSEDRVRETQYF.

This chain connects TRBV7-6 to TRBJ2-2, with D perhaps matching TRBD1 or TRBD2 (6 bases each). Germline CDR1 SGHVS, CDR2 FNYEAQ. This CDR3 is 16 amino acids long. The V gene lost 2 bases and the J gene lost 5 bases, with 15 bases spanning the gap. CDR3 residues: CASSLFLEGGTGELFF. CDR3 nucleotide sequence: TGTGCCAGCAGCTTATTTCTCGAGGGGGGAACCGGGGAGCTGTTTTTT.

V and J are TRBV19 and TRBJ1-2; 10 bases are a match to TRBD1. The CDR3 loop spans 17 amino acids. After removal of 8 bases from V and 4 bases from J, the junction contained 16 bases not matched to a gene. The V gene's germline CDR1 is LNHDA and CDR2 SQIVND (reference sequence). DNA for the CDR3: TGTGCCAGTTCGACCGGGACAGGGGTCCTCCGAGGCTATGGCTACACCTTC. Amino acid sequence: CASSTGTGVLRGYGYTF.

This CDR3 is CAWSPGSGRPQHF. DNA of the CDR3: TGTGCCTGGAGTCCGGGGAGTGGGCGGCCCCAGCATTTT. J is TRBJ1-5 and V is TRBV30; D is unresolved. Germline loops: CDR1 GTSNPN, CDR2 SVGIG (reference sequence). V gave up 2 bases and J gave up 9 bases, with 14 bases separating them. The CDR3 contains 13 residues.

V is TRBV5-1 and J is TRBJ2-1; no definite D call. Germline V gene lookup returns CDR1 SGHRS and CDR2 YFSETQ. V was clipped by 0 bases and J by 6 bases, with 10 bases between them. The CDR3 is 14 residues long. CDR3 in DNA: TGCGCCAGCAGCTTGGGTTCAGACCTCAATGAGCAGTTCTTC. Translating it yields CASSLGSDLNEQFF.

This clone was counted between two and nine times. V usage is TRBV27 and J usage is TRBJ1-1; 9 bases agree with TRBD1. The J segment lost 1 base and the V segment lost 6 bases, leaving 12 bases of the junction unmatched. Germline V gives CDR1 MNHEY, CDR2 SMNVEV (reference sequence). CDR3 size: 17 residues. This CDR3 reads CASRQATGGFTNTEAFF. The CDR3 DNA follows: TGTGCCAGCAGACAAGCCACAGGGGGCTTTACGAACACTGAAGCTTTCTTT.

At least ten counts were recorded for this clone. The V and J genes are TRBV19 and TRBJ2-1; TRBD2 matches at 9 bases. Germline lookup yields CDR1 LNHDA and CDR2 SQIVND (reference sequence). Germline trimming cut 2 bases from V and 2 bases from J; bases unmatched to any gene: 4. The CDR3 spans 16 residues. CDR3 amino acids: CASSISRLAAYNEQFF. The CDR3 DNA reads TGTGCCAGTAGTATATCAAGACTAGCGGCCTACAATGAGCAGTTCTTC.

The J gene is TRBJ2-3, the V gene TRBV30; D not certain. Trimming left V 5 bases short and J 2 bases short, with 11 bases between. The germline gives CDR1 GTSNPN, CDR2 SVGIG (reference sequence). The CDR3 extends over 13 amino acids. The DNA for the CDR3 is TGTGCCTGGGGGCGTCGGTCCACAGATACGCAGTATTTT. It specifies CAWGRRSTDTQYF.

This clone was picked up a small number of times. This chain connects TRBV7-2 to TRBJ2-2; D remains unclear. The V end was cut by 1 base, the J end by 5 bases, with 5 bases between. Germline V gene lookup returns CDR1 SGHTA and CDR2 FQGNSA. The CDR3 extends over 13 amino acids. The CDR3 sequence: CASSLVMTGELFF. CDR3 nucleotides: TGTGCCAGCAGCTTAGTAATGACCGGGGAGCTGTTTTTT.

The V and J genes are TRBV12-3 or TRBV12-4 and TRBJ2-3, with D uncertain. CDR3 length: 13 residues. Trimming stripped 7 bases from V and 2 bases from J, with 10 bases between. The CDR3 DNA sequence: TGTGCCAGCAACGTGGATACCACAGATACGCAGTATTTT. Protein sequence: CASNVDTTDTQYF.

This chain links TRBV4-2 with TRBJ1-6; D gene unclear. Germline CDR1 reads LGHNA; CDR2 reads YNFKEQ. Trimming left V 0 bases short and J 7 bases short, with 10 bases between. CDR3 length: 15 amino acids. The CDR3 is CASSQEGRGNSPLHF. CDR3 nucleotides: TGTGCCAGCAGCCAAGAAGGGAGAGGCAATTCACCCCTCCACTTT.

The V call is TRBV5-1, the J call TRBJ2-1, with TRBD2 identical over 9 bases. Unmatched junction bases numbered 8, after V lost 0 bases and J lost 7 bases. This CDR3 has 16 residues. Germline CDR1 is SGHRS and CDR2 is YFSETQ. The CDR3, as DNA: TGCGCCAGCAGCTTGGAGCGGGGGGCGGCCGCGAATGAGCAGTTCTTC. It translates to CASSLERGAAANEQFF. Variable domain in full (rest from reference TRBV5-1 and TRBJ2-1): KAGVTQTPRYLIKTRGQQVTLSCSPISGHRSVSWYQQTPGQGLQFLFEYFSETQRNKGNFPGRFSGRQFSNSRSEMNVSTLELGDSALYLCASSLERGAAANEQFFGPGTRLTVL.

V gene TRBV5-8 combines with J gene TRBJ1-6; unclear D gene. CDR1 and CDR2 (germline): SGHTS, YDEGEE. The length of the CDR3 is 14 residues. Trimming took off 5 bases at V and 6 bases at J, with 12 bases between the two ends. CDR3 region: CASRKTVINSPLHF. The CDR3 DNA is TGTGCCAGCAGGAAGACGGTGATTAATTCACCCCTCCACTTT.

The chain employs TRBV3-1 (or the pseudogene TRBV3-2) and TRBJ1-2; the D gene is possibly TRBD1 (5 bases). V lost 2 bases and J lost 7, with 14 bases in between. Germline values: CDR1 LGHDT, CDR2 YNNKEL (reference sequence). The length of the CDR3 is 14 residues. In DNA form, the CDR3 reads TGTGCCAGCAGCCAACCGGGGGTATCTAGTGGCTACACCTTC. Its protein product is CASSQPGVSSGYTF.

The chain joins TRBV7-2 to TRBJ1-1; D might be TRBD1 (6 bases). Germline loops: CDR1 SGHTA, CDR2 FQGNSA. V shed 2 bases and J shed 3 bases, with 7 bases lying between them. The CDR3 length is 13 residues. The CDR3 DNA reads TGTGCCAGCAGCTTATACAGGGACACTGAAGCTTTCTTT. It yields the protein CASSLYRDTEAFF. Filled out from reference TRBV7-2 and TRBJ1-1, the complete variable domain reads GAGVSQSPSNKVTEKGKDVELRCDPISGHTALYWYRQSLGQGLEFLIYFQGNSAPDKSGLPSDRFSAERTGGSVSTLTIQRTQQEDSAVYLCASSLYRDTEAFFGQGTRLTVV.

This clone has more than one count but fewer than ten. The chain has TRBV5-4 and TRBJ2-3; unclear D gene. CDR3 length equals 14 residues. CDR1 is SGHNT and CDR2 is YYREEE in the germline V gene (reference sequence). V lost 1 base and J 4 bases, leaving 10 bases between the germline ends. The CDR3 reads CASSLSGYADTQYF. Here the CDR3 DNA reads TGTGCCAGCAGCTTGTCGGGCTACGCAGATACGCAGTATTTT.

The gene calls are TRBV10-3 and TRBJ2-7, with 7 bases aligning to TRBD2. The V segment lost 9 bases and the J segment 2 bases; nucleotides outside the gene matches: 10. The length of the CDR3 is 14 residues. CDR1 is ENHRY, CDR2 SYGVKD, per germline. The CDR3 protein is CAISGAGEAYEQYF. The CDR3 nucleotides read TGTGCCATATCCGGGGCGGGGGAGGCCTACGAGCAGTACTTC.

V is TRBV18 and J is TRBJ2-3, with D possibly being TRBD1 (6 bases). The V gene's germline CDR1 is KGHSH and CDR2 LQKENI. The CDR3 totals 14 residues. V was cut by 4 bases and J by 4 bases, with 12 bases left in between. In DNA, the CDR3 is TGTGCCAGCTCACACAACAGGGCGCCAGATACGCAGTATTTT. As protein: CASSHNRAPDTQYF.